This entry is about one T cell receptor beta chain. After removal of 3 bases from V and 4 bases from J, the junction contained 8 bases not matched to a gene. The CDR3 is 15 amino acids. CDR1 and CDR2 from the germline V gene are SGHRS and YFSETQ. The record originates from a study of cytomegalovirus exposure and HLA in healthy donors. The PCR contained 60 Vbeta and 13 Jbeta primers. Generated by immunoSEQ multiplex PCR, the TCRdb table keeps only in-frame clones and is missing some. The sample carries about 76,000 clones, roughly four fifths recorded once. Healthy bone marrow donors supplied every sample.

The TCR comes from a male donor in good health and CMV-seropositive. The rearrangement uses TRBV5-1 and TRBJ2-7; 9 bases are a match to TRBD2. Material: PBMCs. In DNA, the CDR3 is TGCGCCAGCAGCTCCCAGCGGGAGGAGCGTTACGAGCAGTACTTC. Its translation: CASSSQREERYEQYF.